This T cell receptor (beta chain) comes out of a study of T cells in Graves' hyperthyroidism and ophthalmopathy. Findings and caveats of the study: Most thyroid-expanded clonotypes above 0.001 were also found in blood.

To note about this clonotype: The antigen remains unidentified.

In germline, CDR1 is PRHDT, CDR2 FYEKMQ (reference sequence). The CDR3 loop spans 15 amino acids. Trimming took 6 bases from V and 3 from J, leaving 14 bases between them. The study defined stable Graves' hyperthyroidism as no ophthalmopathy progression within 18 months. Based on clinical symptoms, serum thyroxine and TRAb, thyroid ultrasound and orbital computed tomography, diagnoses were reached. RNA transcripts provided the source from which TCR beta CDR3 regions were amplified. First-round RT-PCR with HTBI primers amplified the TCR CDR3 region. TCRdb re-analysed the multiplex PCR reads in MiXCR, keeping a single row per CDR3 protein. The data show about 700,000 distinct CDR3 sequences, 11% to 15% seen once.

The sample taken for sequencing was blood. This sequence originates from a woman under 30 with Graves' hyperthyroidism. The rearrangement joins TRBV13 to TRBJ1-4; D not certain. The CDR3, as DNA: TGTGCCAGCAGACCACGTGGCCGACCTAATGAAAAACTGTTTTTT. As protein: CASRPRGRPNEKLFF. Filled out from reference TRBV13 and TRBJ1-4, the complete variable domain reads AAGVIQSPRHLIKEKRETATLKCYPIPRHDTVYWYQQGPGQDPQFLISFYEKMQSDKGSIPDRFSAQQFSDYHSELNMSSLELGDSALYFCASRPRGRPNEKLFFGSGTQLSVL.